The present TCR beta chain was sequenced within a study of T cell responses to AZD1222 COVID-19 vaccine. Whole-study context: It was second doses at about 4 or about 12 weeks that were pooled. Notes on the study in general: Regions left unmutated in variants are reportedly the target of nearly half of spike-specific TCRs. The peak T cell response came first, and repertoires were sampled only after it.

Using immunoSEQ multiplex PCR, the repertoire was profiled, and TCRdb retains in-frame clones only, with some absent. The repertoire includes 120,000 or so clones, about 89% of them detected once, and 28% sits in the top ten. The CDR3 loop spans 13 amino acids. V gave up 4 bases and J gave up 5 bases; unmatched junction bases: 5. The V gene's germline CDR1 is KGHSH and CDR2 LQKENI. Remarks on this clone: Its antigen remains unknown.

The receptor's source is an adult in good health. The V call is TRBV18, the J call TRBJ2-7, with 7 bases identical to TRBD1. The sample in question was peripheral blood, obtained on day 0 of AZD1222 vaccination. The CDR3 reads CASSRATGHEQYF. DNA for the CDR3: TGTGCCAGCTCACGAGCGACAGGGCACGAGCAGTACTTC. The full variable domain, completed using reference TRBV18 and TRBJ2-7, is NAGVMQNPRHLVRRRGQEARLRCSPMKGHSHVYWYRQLPEEGLKFMVYLQKENIIDESGMPKERFSAEFPKEGPSILRIQQVVRGDSAAYFCASSRATGHEQYFGPGTRLTVT.